The 16 T cell receptor beta chains below come from one sample, sequenced in a study of human T cells and chemical hapten exposure. TCRdb fed the RACE reads into MiXCR, producing one record per CDR3 protein. The sample includes fewer than 200,000 distinct CDR3 sequences, 20% to 25% of them seen just once. Time point in this sample: patch test 1, 2 weeks after DPC sensitization. The treatment here: therapeutic diphenylcyclopropenone sensitization with weekly scalp DPC. The material was whole blood, obtained in connection with sensitization to the hapten diphenylcyclopropenone (DPC). The receptors come from a woman aged 50 to 60 with alopecia areata. Some clones in this sample may be carry-over from other donors' samples.

This clonotype was seen only a few times. The chain employs TRBV6-5 and TRBJ1-4; 10 nucleotides line up with TRBD1. The CDR3 extends over 19 amino acids. From germline, CDR1 is MNHEY and CDR2 SVGAGI. V shed 2 bases and J 4 bases; nucleotides not matched to a gene: 13. CDR3 in amino acids: CASSYTEPGQGFGNEKLFF. The CDR3 DNA follows: TGTGCCAGCAGTTACACCGAACCGGGACAGGGGTTTGGTAATGAAAAACTGTTTTTT.

The V gene is TRBV6-1, the J gene TRBJ2-2; D remains ambiguous. The length of the CDR3 is 15 residues. Germline V CDR1 and CDR2: MNHNS, SASEGT. V shed 2 bases and J shed 4 bases, with 11 bases lying between them. The CDR3 region has the DNA TGTGCCAGCAGTGAATCTGTCTCCTCCACCGGGGAGCTGTTTTTT. Its translation: CASSESVSSTGELFF.

This clonotype has only a few counts. The chain recombines TRBV7-6 with TRBJ2-3; possibly TRBD1 for D (5 bases). V was cut by 1 base and J by 2 bases, with 13 bases left in between. This CDR3 has 16 amino acids. Per germline, CDR1 SGHVS and CDR2 FNYEAQ. The CDR3 DNA sequence: TGTGCCAGCAGCTTAGGAGTAGGGGTCCTCACAGATACGCAGTATTTT. Its protein product is CASSLGVGVLTDTQYF. The full variable domain, rest sourced from reference TRBV7-6 and TRBJ2-3, is GAGVSQSPRYKVTKRGQDVALRCDPISGHVSLYWYRQALGQGPEFLTYFNYEAQQDKSGLPNDRFSAERPEGSISTLTIQRTEQRDSAMYRCASSLGVGVLTDTQYFGPGTRLTVL.

The CDR3 region has the DNA TGTGCCAGCAGCCCACGAAGACAGGGGGTTGCAGATACGCAGTATTTT. It translates to CASSPRRQGVADTQYF. The V gene is TRBV5-4, the J gene TRBJ2-3; 9 nucleotides match TRBD1. The CDR3 has 16 residues. Germline CDR1 SGHNT, CDR2 YYREEE (reference sequence). J gave up 4 bases and V 4 bases, and 10 bases lay outside the gene matches.

This clonotype was picked up a small number of times. This chain joins TRBV20-1 and TRBJ1-1, with TRBD1 matching 11 bases. Trimming cost V 7 bases and J 0 bases; bases outside gene matches: 7. There are 15 residues in the CDR3. Germline V gene lookup returns CDR1 DFQATT and CDR2 SNEGSKA (reference sequence). DNA of the CDR3: TGCAGTGTAGGACAGGGGGCCGCCATGAACACTGAAGCTTTCTTT. It specifies CSVGQGAAMNTEAFF.

The chain links TRBV6-2 or TRBV6-3 to TRBJ1-1; D is possibly TRBD1 (6 bases). Trimming pared 7 bases from V and 0 bases from J, leaving 18 bases between. The CDR3 extends over 16 amino acids. Per germline, CDR1 MNHEY and CDR2 SVGEGT. The CDR3 protein is CASTPDRGVLNTEAFF. The CDR3 bases are TGTGCCAGCACCCCGGACAGAGGGGTCCTGAACACTGAAGCTTTCTTT.

This chain uses TRBV12-3 or TRBV12-4 with TRBJ2-5; D not resolved. V was cut by 3 bases and J by 7 bases, with 12 bases left in between. The CDR3 runs to 13 residues. As DNA, the CDR3 is TGTGCCAGCAGTTTGATCTCAGAGAGGACCCAGTACTTC. This codes for CASSLISERTQYF.

This clonotype was observed once. This sequence joins TRBV10-3 and TRBJ1-2; D remains ambiguous. CDR3 length: 13 amino acids. Trimming stripped 3 bases from V and 0 bases from J, with 5 bases between. CDR1 and CDR2 (germline): ENHRY, SYGVKD. The CDR3 DNA is TGTGCCATCAGTGACAGTACTAACTATGGCTACACCTTC. As protein: CAISDSTNYGYTF.

This clonotype has only a few counts. The rearrangement uses TRBV11-2 and TRBJ2-3; D is unclear. V was clipped by 0 bases and J by 5 bases, with 9 bases between them. The CDR3 spans 14 residues. Germline V gives CDR1 SGHAT, CDR2 FQNNGV. The CDR3 spells CASSLDVAVDTQYF. In DNA form, the CDR3 reads TGTGCCAGCAGCTTAGATGTGGCGGTAGATACGCAGTATTTT.

This chain joins TRBV11-3 and TRBJ1-1; unclear D gene. CDR1 is SGHNT and CDR2 is YENEEA in the germline V gene. Trimming pared 2 bases from V and 6 bases from J, leaving 13 bases between. The CDR3 runs to 14 residues. In DNA, the CDR3 is TGTGCCAGCAGCTTATTTTTGGGGAAGGCTGAAGCTTTCTTT. Translation: CASSLFLGKAEAFF.

V is TRBV9 and J is TRBJ1-4; D unclear. With 3 bases removed from V and 0 bases from J, the gap between germline ends came to 9 bases. CDR3 size: 15 residues. In germline, CDR1 is SGDLS, CDR2 YYNGEE. The DNA of the CDR3 is TGTGCCAGCAGCGCAGGTTCGGCAACTAATGAAAAACTGTTTTTT. It yields the protein CASSAGSATNEKLFF. The entire variable domain, with the rest obtained from reference TRBV9 and TRBJ1-4, is as follows: DSGVTQTPKHLITATGQRVTLRCSPRSGDLSVYWYQQSLDQGLQFLIQYYNGEERAKGNILERFSAQQFPDLHSELNLSSLELGDSALYFCASSAGSATNEKLFFGSGTQLSVL.

The V and J genes are TRBV3-1 and TRBJ1-1; no firm D call. The germline V gene has CDR1 LGHDT and CDR2 YNNKEL (reference sequence). This CDR3 comprises 13 residues. V was trimmed by 3 bases and J by 4 bases, leaving 9 bases between them. CDR3: CASSHRSSTEAFF. CDR3 nucleotides: TGTGCCAGCAGCCATCGATCCTCCACTGAAGCTTTCTTT.

The chain carries TRBV2 and TRBJ1-5, with 8 bases aligning to TRBD1. Germline loops: CDR1 SNHLY, CDR2 FYNNEI. V was pared by 6 bases and J by 5 bases, with 9 bases of the junction left unmatched. The CDR3 runs to 15 residues. CDR3: CASSAGGALDQPQHF. The CDR3 DNA is TGTGCCAGCAGCGCAGGGGGCGCATTGGATCAGCCCCAGCATTTT.

In this sample, this clonotype turned up a few times. The V and J genes are TRBV11-2 and TRBJ1-6; no firm D call. Trimming cost V 1 base and J 9 bases, with 13 bases left between them. Germline CDR1 reads SGHAT; CDR2 reads FQNNGV. The CDR3 covers 15 residues. The CDR3 loop is CASSLGGRFVSPLHF. Written as DNA, the CDR3 is TGTGCCAGCAGCTTAGGGGGTCGATTCGTTTCACCCCTCCACTTT.

The V and J genes are TRBV30 and TRBJ2-5, with no clear D. The germline V gene encodes CDR1 GTSNPN and CDR2 SVGIG (reference sequence). Trimming took 0 bases from V and 2 from J, leaving 7 bases between them. The CDR3 is 13 amino acids. CDR3 amino acids: CAWSVRVQETQYF. The CDR3 DNA is TGTGCCTGGAGTGTACGGGTACAAGAGACCCAGTACTTC.

This clonotype has just a few counts. The chain links TRBV2 to TRBJ2-3, with a possible D match to TRBD2 (5 bases). V gave up 1 base and J gave up 5 bases, with 7 bases separating them. This CDR3 comprises 13 residues. Germline V lookup: CDR1 SNHLY, CDR2 FYNNEI. Here the CDR3 DNA reads TGTGCCAGCAGTGAAGTCGGGATAGATACGCAGTATTTT. Protein: CASSEVGIDTQYF.